Shown below are 9 T cell receptor beta chains from a single sample sequenced in a study of T cell changes during pregnancy in multiple sclerosis. Here immunoSEQ multiplex PCR was the method, and the copy in TCRdb shows in-frame clones only, minus some. The table records some 70,000 clones, 92% of them present only once. Here the sequenced sample was CD8+ T cells from peripheral blood mononuclear cells, taken in the third trimester of pregnancy. Receptors were obtained from a female donor in good health, enrolled as a control in a pregnancy study.

The chain links TRBV6-4 to TRBJ1-2; D is uncertain. In germline, CDR1 is MRHNA, CDR2 SNTAGT. This CDR3 is 11 amino acids long. The V gene lost 11 bases and the J gene lost 4 bases, with 11 bases spanning the gap. In DNA form, the CDR3 reads TGTGCCTGGCGGGGTATCTATGGCTACACCTTC. Protein product: CAWRGIYGYTF.

This clone was recorded only once. The chain is built from TRBV5-1 and TRBJ2-7, with 10 positions matching TRBD2. V gave up 0 bases and J gave up 3 bases; unmatched junction bases: 6. CDR1 and CDR2 from the germline V gene are SGHRS and YFSETQ. CDR3 size: 16 residues. The CDR3: CASSLGVAGGIYEQYF. The CDR3 DNA follows: TGCGCCAGCAGCTTGGGAGTAGCGGGGGGTATCTACGAGCAGTACTTC.

The chain is built from TRBV11-3 and TRBJ1-2, with D tentatively TRBD1 (6 bases). Trimming removed 1 base from V and 8 bases from J, with 20 bases in between. The germline CDR1 and CDR2 sequences are SGHNT and YENEEA. There are 16 residues in the CDR3. CDR3 protein: CASSLAGDIYLGGYTF. The CDR3 nucleotides are TGTGCCAGCAGCTTAGCAGGGGACATCTACCTGGGAGGCTACACCTTC.

The J gene is TRBJ2-1, the V gene TRBV5-1; TRBD2 matches 12 bases. With 3 bases clipped from V and 6 bases from J, the junction kept 4 bases outside the gene matches. Germline lookup yields CDR1 SGHRS and CDR2 YFSETQ. There are 15 residues in the CDR3. The CDR3 protein is CASSSASGGVNEQFF. The CDR3 DNA reads TGCGCCAGCAGCTCGGCTAGCGGGGGGGTCAATGAGCAGTTCTTC. The variable domain in full, with the rest retrieved from reference TRBV5-1 and TRBJ2-1, is KAGVTQTPRYLIKTRGQQVTLSCSPISGHRSVSWYQQTPGQGLQFLFEYFSETQRNKGNFPGRFSGRQFSNSRSEMNVSTLELGDSALYLCASSSASGGVNEQFFGPGTRLTVL.

V is TRBV4-3 and J is TRBJ1-1; perhaps TRBD1 as D (5 bases). Trimming removed 0 bases at V and 0 bases at J, with 8 bases between. Per germline, CDR1 LGHNA and CDR2 YSLEER. This CDR3 region has 15 residues. The CDR3 is CASSQDRALNTEAFF. DNA of the CDR3: TGCGCCAGCAGCCAAGACAGGGCCTTGAACACTGAAGCTTTCTTT.

V and J are TRBV6-5 and TRBJ1-5, with D possibly being TRBD1 (6 bases). V was shortened by 6 bases and J by 0 bases, with 12 bases between the two germline ends. There are 15 residues in the CDR3. Germline CDR1 is MNHEY and CDR2 is SVGAGI. In nucleotides, the CDR3 is TGTGCCAGCAGGGACGGACAGTATAGCAATCAGCCCCAGCATTTT. Translated, it gives CASRDGQYSNQPQHF.

This chain connects TRBV19 to TRBJ2-2; TRBD2 might be the D (6 bases). The length of the CDR3 is 16 residues. Germline CDR1 and CDR2: LNHDA and SQIVND (reference sequence). Trimming cost V 1 base and J 4 bases, with 13 bases left between them. CDR3 nucleotides: TGTGCCAGTAGTATAGCCGCGGGACTCTTCACCGGGGAGCTGTTTTTT. Translation: CASSIAAGLFTGELFF.

This chain links TRBV7-2 with TRBJ2-2; 12 bases map to TRBD2. J gave up 7 bases and V 6 bases, and 12 bases lay outside the gene matches. The CDR3 loop spans 17 amino acids. Germline V lookup: CDR1 SGHTA, CDR2 FQGNSA. The CDR3 loop is CASRDTSGGSFGGELFF. Here the CDR3 DNA reads TGTGCCAGCAGGGATACTAGCGGGGGGAGTTTTGGCGGGGAGCTGTTTTTT.

V gene TRBV5-4 combines with J gene TRBJ2-7, with D perhaps matching TRBD1 (6 bases). The CDR3 is 14 amino acids. V was trimmed by 3 bases and J by 0 bases, leaving 10 bases between them. Germline CDR1 SGHNT, CDR2 YYREEE (reference sequence). The CDR3 loop is CASSSRQVSYEQYF. CDR3 DNA: TGTGCCAGCAGCTCCCGACAGGTCTCCTACGAGCAGTACTTC. Combining the CDR3 with reference TRBV5-4 and TRBJ2-7 gives the whole variable domain ETGVTQSPTHLIKTRGQQVTLRCSSQSGHNTVSWYQQALGQGPQFIFQYYREEENGRGNFPPRFSGLQFPNYSSELNVNALELDDSALYLCASSSRQVSYEQYFGPGTRLTVT.